These T cell receptor beta chains were read from a single sample in a study of T cells in Graves' hyperthyroidism and ophthalmopathy. One entry per CDR3 protein, called by TCRdb with MiXCR from the multiplex PCR reads. This sample yields around 210,000 distinct CDR3 sequences, of which less than 20% are seen a single time; over 45% belongs to the top ten. The material sequenced was blood. The receptors shown here come from a woman aged 45-65 years with Graves' hyperthyroidism. CDR3s include the opening cysteine and the closing phenylalanine or tryptophan. A D gene is named only where the DNA matches it firmly. Clone size is given for some rows only: seen once, a few or many times, or a class if the clone is expanded.

TRBJ1-1	.	many	TRBV12-3/TRBV12-4	CASSPGENTEAFF	TGTGCCAGCAGTCCGGGGGAGAACACTGAAGCTTTCTTT
TRBJ2-1	.	many	TRBV20-1	CSAPSDSSYNEQFF	TGCAGTGCCCCTTCGGACTCCTCCTACAATGAGCAGTTCTTC
TRBJ1-5	.	many	TRBV2	CASRWGTSSNQPQHF	TGTGCCAGCAGGTGGGGAACCTCGAGCAATCAGCCCCAGCATTTT
TRBJ2-3	.	many	TRBV12-3/TRBV12-4	CASGPGSNRGTDTQYF	TGTGCCAGCGGTCCCGGCAGCAACCGTGGGACAGATACGCAGTATTTT
TRBJ2-1	TRBD2	many	TRBV30	CAWDLLVSGSTEQFF	TGTGCCTGGGACCTCTTAGTTAGCGGGAGTACTGAGCAGTTCTTC
TRBJ2-1	TRBD1	few	TRBV30	CAWSVHGTGVQEQFF	TGTGCCTGGAGTGTACACGGGACAGGGGTACAGGAGCAGTTCTTC
TRBJ2-5	.	many	TRBV5-6	CASSGIGQGEETQYF	TGTGCCAGCAGCGGCATTGGCCAGGGTGAGGAGACCCAGTACTTC
TRBJ1-1	.	few	TRBV7-9	CASSFQQDTEASF	TGTGCCAGCAGTTTCCAACAGGACACTGAAGCTTCCTTT
TRBJ2-7	.	many	TRBV5-1	CASSTGVTTYEQYF	TGCGCCAGCAGCACGGGGGTTACGACCTACGAGCAGTACTTC
TRBJ1-4	TRBD1	.	TRBV11-2	CASSLDRTGGEEKLFF	TGTGCCAGCAGCCTCGACCGGACAGGGGGCGAGGAAAAACTGTTTTTT
TRBJ2-5	.	many	TRBV29-1	CSVESKPQETQYF	TGCAGCGTTGAAAGTAAACCACAAGAGACCCAGTACTTC
TRBJ2-1	TRBD2	.	TRBV30	CAWSWASGRSPYNEQFF	TGTGCCTGGAGTTGGGCTAGCGGGAGGAGTCCCTACAATGAGCAGTTCTTC
TRBJ2-4	.	.	TRBV4-1	CASSPPGIRDIQYF	TGCGCCAGCAGCCCGCCCGGGATTAGGGACATTCAGTACTTC
TRBJ1-5	.	many	TRBV20-1	CSARAGRDSNQPQHF	TGCAGTGCTAGAGCCGGCCGCGATAGCAATCAGCCCCAGCATTTT
TRBJ1-1	.	many	TRBV20-1	CSASRMKEVREAFF	TGCAGTGCCTCCCGTATGAAAGAGGTTCGGGAAGCTTTCTTT
TRBJ2-1	TRBD2	many	TRBV12-3/TRBV12-4	CASSLRFSGSGNEQFF	TGTGCCAGCAGTTTAAGGTTCAGCGGGAGTGGCAATGAGCAGTTCTTC
TRBJ2-7	.	few	TRBV6-2/TRBV6-3	CASSPDGSKTYEQYF	TGTGCCAGCAGTCCAGACGGGAGTAAAACCTACGAGCAGTACTTC
TRBJ1-3	.	.	TRBV20-1	CSATAGNTIYF	TGCAGTGCGACAGCCGGAAACACCATATATTTT
TRBJ1-1	TRBD1	many	TRBV12-3/TRBV12-4	CASSLKQGVTEAFF	TGTGCCAGCAGCCTAAAACAGGGGGTGACTGAAGCTTTCTTT
TRBJ1-2	.	many	TRBV28	CASSLEQGRVGTGYTF	TGTGCCAGCAGTTTGGAGCAGGGGCGGGTTGGTACTGGCTACACCTTC
TRBJ2-1	.	few	TRBV7-8	CASSRVESGQFF	TGTGCCAGCAGCCGAGTCGAATCGGGGCAGTTCTTC
TRBJ1-1	.	.	TRBV4-1	CASSPPLRVLNTEAFF	TGCGCCAGCAGCCCGCCACTCAGGGTGTTGAACACTGAAGCTTTCTTT
TRBJ2-1	TRBD2	.	TRBV29-1	CSVIYSGSVGNEQFF	TGCAGCGTGATCTATAGCGGGAGCGTAGGCAATGAGCAGTTCTTC
TRBJ2-7	.	few	TRBV29-1	CSVESKGYEQYF	TGCAGCGTTGAGTCGAAGGGCTATGAGCAGTACTTC
TRBJ2-1	TRBD2	few	TRBV28	CASSLLIRTGGLAGYNEQFF	TGTGCCAGCAGTTTATTAATCAGGACAGGGGGACTAGCGGGTTACAATGAGCAGTTCTTC
TRBJ2-7	TRBD1	many	TRBV29-1	CSVGADRGRSMFEQYF	TGCAGCGTTGGGGCCGACAGGGGGCGGTCTATGTTCGAGCAGTACTTC
TRBJ1-4	.	.	TRBV3-1	CASSQESAQGVKNCFF	.
TRBJ1-2	.	many	TRBV12-5	CASGLPPGQAGYGYTF	TGTGCTAGTGGTTTGCCCCCAGGACAAGCAGGGTATGGCTACACCTTC